Listed below are T cell receptor beta chains from one sample, sequenced in a study of blood T cell repertoires in COVID-19. Profiled with immunoSEQ multiplex PCR; TCRdb holds only in-frame clones, not every one. The data hold around 84,000 clones, with 85% to 90% observed a single time. The specimen was peripheral blood. These receptors came from a man aged 50 to 60 with active COVID-19. Each CDR3 is given with its conserved first and last residue. Each record gives: clone size, D gene, V gene, J gene, CDR3 protein, CDR3 DNA. The D gene is left open where the match is weak. Rows give clone size only sometimes, using once, few, many, or a class for an expanded clone.

-	TRBD2	TRBV11-2	TRBJ2-2	CASSLRVAGGKLNTGELFF	TGTGCCAGCAGCTTAAGGGTAGCGGGAGGGAAACTTAACACCGGGGAGCTGTTTTTT
-	TRBD1	TRBV3-1/TRBV3-2	TRBJ2-7	CASSKARDRALEQYF	TGTGCCAGCAGCAAGGCTCGGGACAGGGCTTTGGAGCAGTACTTC
few	-	TRBV7-7	TRBJ2-2	CASSLDSPNTGELFF	TGTGCTAGCAGTCTGGACAGCCCGAACACCGGGGAGCTGTTTTTT
-	-	TRBV19	TRBJ2-7	CASSVRGNYEQYF	TGTGCCAGTAGCGTCAGAGGCAACTACGAGCAGTACTTC
-	-	TRBV20-1	TRBJ1-5	CSASGGPTQPQHF	TGCAGTGCTAGTGGGGGGCCCACACAGCCCCAGCATTTT
once	TRBD2	TRBV5-6	TRBJ2-7	CASSLGLAGAYEQYF	TGTGCCAGCAGCTTGGGGCTAGCGGGGGCCTACGAGCAGTACTTC
-	TRBD2	TRBV28	TRBJ2-1	CASSLGLWGLAGGSSYNEQFF	TGTGCCAGCAGTCTAGGGTTATGGGGACTAGCGGGAGGGAGCTCCTACAATGAGCAGTTCTTC
-	-	TRBV10-3	TRBJ2-3	CAISRDSGGDTQYF	TGTGCCATCAGCCGGGACTCAGGTGGGGATACGCAGTATTTT
-	-	TRBV6-6	TRBJ1-5	CASLPGYSKPQHF	TGTGCCAGCCTACCCGGGTACTCCAAGCCCCAGCATTTT
-	-	TRBV19	TRBJ2-5	CASSVQNGLMKETQYF	TGTGCCAGTAGTGTTCAAAACGGACTAATGAAAGAGACCCAGTACTTC
-	TRBD1	TRBV12-3/TRBV12-4	TRBJ2-5	CASGQGRETQYF	TGTGCCAGCGGACAGGGCCGGGAGACCCAGTACTTC
-	-	TRBV6-5	TRBJ2-6	CASSPRDSGANVLTF	TGTGCCAGCAGTCCCCGGGACTCTGGGGCCAACGTCCTGACTTTC
once	-	TRBV12-5	TRBJ2-2	CASGPMNTGELFF	TGTGCTAGTGGTCCCATGAACACCGGGGAGCTGTTTTTT
once	-	TRBV10-1	TRBJ2-2	CASSESRYLEGTGELFF	TGCGCCAGCAGTGAGTCGCGGTACCTCGAGGGCACCGGGGAGCTGTTTTTT
once	TRBD2	TRBV4-1	TRBJ2-1	CASSQSRTSGRVYNEQFF	TGCGCCAGCAGCCAAAGTAGGACTAGCGGGAGGGTATACAATGAGCAGTTCTTC
-	TRBD2	TRBV3-1/TRBV3-2	TRBJ2-7	CASSLGLAGAYEQYF	TGTGCCAGCAGCTTGGGACTAGCGGGAGCCTACGAGCAGTACTTC
-	TRBD2	TRBV6-5	TRBJ2-1	CASRPGLAKYNEQFF	TGTGCCAGCAGACCTGGACTAGCGAAGTACAATGAGCAGTTCTTC
few	TRBD1	TRBV27	TRBJ1-2	CASSYSGTGLYGYTF	TGTGCCAGCAGTTACTCCGGGACAGGGCTCTATGGCTACACCTTC
-	TRBD2	TRBV5-4	TRBJ2-7	CASSRQSGRAHEQYF	TGTGCCAGCAGCCGACAGAGCGGGAGGGCCCACGAGCAGTACTTC
few	-	TRBV6-2/TRBV6-3	TRBJ1-6	CASSPRQNSPLHF	TGTGCCAGCAGTCCACGACAAAATTCACCCCTCCACTTT
-	-	TRBV3-1/TRBV3-2	TRBJ1-5	CASSQGGNQPQHF	TGTGCCAGCAGCCAGGGGGGGAATCAGCCCCAGCATTTT
once	-	TRBV2	TRBJ2-7	CASSGGGYGEQYF	TGTGCCAGCAGTGGAGGGGGATACGGCGAGCAGTACTTC
-	TRBD1	TRBV5-4	TRBJ1-2	CASSADRGSAGYTF	TGTGCCAGCAGCGCTGACAGGGGATCTGCTGGCTACACCTTC
-	-	TRBV5-1	TRBJ2-1	CASSLAYGDEQFF	TGCGCCAGCAGCTTGGCTTACGGTGATGAGCAGTTCTTC
-	-	TRBV19	TRBJ1-6	CASRQAHSYNSPLHF	TGTGCCAGCCGACAGGCCCACTCCTATAATTCACCCCTCCACTTT
-	TRBD2	TRBV5-1	TRBJ2-1	CASSLEVAGVTYNEQFF	TGCGCCAGCAGCTTGGAAGTCGCGGGAGTGACCTACAATGAGCAGTTCTTC
-	-	TRBV25-1	TRBJ2-7	CASSESYGGSSYEQYF	TGTGCCAGCAGTGAATCTTACGGGGGAAGCTCCTACGAGCAGTACTTC
-	TRBD2	TRBV19	TRBJ2-3	CASSITGAGDPQYF	TGTGCCAGTAGTATTACTGGGGCGGGAGATCCGCAGTATTTT
once	TRBD1	TRBV6-5	TRBJ2-5	CASSYWAGGAETQYF	TGTGCCAGCAGTTACTGGGCAGGGGGCGCCGAGACCCAGTACTTC
-	TRBD2	TRBV28	TRBJ2-7	CASSQSGGAFTYEQYF	TGTGCCAGCAGTCAAAGCGGGGGGGCCTTTACCTACGAGCAGTACTTC